Listed here are 8 T cell receptor beta chains from one sample, sequenced in a study of human T cells and chemical hapten exposure. This sample's time point: patch test 1, 2 weeks after DPC sensitization. Described treatment: therapeutic diphenylcyclopropenone sensitization with weekly scalp DPC. TCRdb used MiXCR to reprocess the RACE reads, holding one entry per CDR3 protein. Here the sample spans 150,000 to 200,000 distinct CDR3 sequences, 20% to 25% being singletons. This specimen consisted of whole blood, obtained in connection with sensitization to the hapten diphenylcyclopropenone (DPC). The origin of the receptors is a woman between 45 and 60 years old with alopecia areata. Some clones in this sample may be carry-over from other donors' samples.

This chain uses TRBV6-5 with TRBJ2-5; weak D call: TRBD2 (6 bases). The CDR3 totals 15 residues. Germline CDR1 reads MNHEY; CDR2 reads SVGAGI. Trimming pared 7 bases from V and 0 bases from J, leaving 15 bases between. CDR3 sequence: CASTHSAGYQETQYF. The CDR3, as DNA: TGTGCCAGCACCCACTCGGCGGGATACCAAGAGACCCAGTACTTC.

This sequence joins TRBV11-1 and TRBJ2-3; D gene uncertain. The CDR3 consists of 14 residues. The V gene's germline CDR1 is SGHAT and CDR2 FQDESV (reference sequence). V gave up 0 bases and J gave up 3 bases, with 7 bases separating them. The CDR3 sequence: CASSLALRTDTQYF. For the CDR3, the DNA is TGTGCCAGCAGCTTAGCGCTGAGGACAGATACGCAGTATTTT.

This clonotype was detected a few times. This chain connects TRBV11-2 to TRBJ2-1; 9 bases map to TRBD1. Germline V CDR1 and CDR2: SGHAT, FQNNGV. Trimming removed 4 bases from V and 4 bases from J; junction bases left unmatched: 8. CDR3 size: 16 residues. CDR3 bases: TGTGCCAGCAGCTGGGGGGGACAGGGTAGATACAATGAGCAGTTCTTC. Its protein is CASSWGGQGRYNEQFF.

V is TRBV6-5 and J is TRBJ1-2; 7 bases fit TRBD1. Germline CDR1 reads MNHEY; CDR2 reads SVGAGI. V shed 5 bases and J 4 bases; nucleotides not matched to a gene: 4. The CDR3 contains 13 residues. The CDR3 DNA is TGTGCCAGCAGTCCGGGACAGAGCTATGGCTACACCTTC. Encoded protein: CASSPGQSYGYTF.

This clonotype came up a few times. This chain links TRBV9 with TRBJ2-2; 9 positions agree with TRBD2. Germline V CDR1 and CDR2: SGDLS, YYNGEE. The CDR3 length is 16 residues. The V and J ends lost 0 bases and 7 bases, in that order; junction bases with no gene match: 7. The CDR3 bases are TGTGCCAGCAGCGTAGATGTAGCGGGAGTTATCGGGGAGCTGTTTTTT. Amino acid sequence: CASSVDVAGVIGELFF.

This clonotype showed up just a few times. The chain couples TRBV20-1 to TRBJ2-3; 11 bases line up with TRBD2. The length of the CDR3 is 15 residues. V trimming: 7 bases; J trimming: 6 bases; junction bases outside the gene matches: 12. The V gene's germline CDR1 is DFQATT and CDR2 SNEGSKA (reference sequence). CDR3 coding DNA: TGCAGTGGGGGGGTAGCGGGAGGGGGATCGGATACGCAGTATTTT. It encodes CSGGVAGGGSDTQYF.

V is TRBV29-1 and J is TRBJ1-1; 7 positions agree with TRBD1. Germline V gene lookup returns CDR1 SQVTM and CDR2 ANQGSEA. V was clipped by 7 bases and J by 0 bases; unmatched bases: 14. The length of the CDR3 is 16 residues. DNA of the CDR3: TGCAGCGGCCTTAGACTGACAGGGCCTATGAACACTGAAGCTTTCTTT. Its translation: CSGLRLTGPMNTEAFF.

This clonotype was observed a handful of times. V and J are TRBV5-4 and TRBJ1-2, with D perhaps TRBD1 (6 bases). The CDR3 covers 14 residues. Germline CDR1 reads SGHNT; CDR2 reads YYREEE (reference sequence). Trimming cost V 4 bases and J 4 bases, with 14 bases left between them. CDR3 protein: CASSLIGGSYGYTF. CDR3 nucleotides: TGTGCCAGCAGCCTGATAGGGGGGAGCTATGGCTACACCTTC. Based on the CDR3 plus reference TRBV5-4 and TRBJ1-2, the full variable domain is ETGVTQSPTHLIKTRGQQVTLRCSSQSGHNTVSWYQQALGQGPQFIFQYYREEENGRGNFPPRFSGLQFPNYSSELNVNALELDDSALYLCASSLIGGSYGYTFGSGTRLTVV.